Listed here are 29 T cell receptor beta chains from one sample, sequenced in a study of response to subunit inactivated influenza vaccine. One entry per CDR3 protein results from TCRdb running MiXCR on the RT-PCR reads. The sample has hundreds of thousands of distinct CDR3 sequences, about 18% seen once. Sequenced material: PBMCs from blood, taken 5 days after vaccination. These receptors were taken from a man aged 45-60 years who received an inactivated influenza vaccine.

This clonotype occurred many times. The chain joins TRBV12-3 or TRBV12-4 to TRBJ1-5; tentatively, D is TRBD1 (5 bases). The V and J ends lost 5 bases and 4 bases respectively, with 12 bases between them. The CDR3 is made up of 14 amino acids. In nucleotides, the CDR3 is TGTGCCAGCAGTAGTAACAGGTTAAATCAGCCCCAGCATTTT. Protein: CASSSNRLNQPQHF.

The chain employs TRBV11-2 and TRBJ1-2; 9 bases line up with TRBD1. This CDR3 region has 17 residues. Germline CDR1 is SGHAT and CDR2 is FQNNGV. V shed 2 bases, J shed 1 base, and the junction held 8 bases outside the gene matches. CDR3 in amino acids: CASSLILGTGFNYGYTF. The CDR3 DNA sequence: TGTGCCAGCAGCTTAATCTTGGGGACAGGGTTTAACTATGGCTACACCTTC.

This clonotype showed up just a few times. CDR3 sequence (DNA): TGTGCCACCGGCGGGGATTTGCTCTACAATGAGCAGTTCTTC. It specifies CATGGDLLYNEQFF. This chain uses TRBV24-1 with TRBJ2-1; a possible D gene is TRBD2 (6 bases). Per the germline V gene, CDR1 is KGHDR and CDR2 is SFDVKD. The CDR3 is 14 amino acids. Deletions cut 9 bases from V and 3 bases from J, with 14 bases between.

In its sample, this clonotype was seen many times. V usage is TRBV7-2 and J usage is TRBJ1-6; 10 bases line up with TRBD1. The length of the CDR3 is 15 residues. Germline CDR1 reads SGHTA; CDR2 reads FQGNSA. After removal of 7 bases from V and 7 bases from J, the junction contained 7 bases not matched to a gene. The CDR3 sequence: CASNLPGQGNSPLHF. CDR3 bases: TGTGCCAGCAACCTACCGGGACAGGGGAATTCACCCCTCCACTTT. The full variable domain, with the rest looked up from reference TRBV7-2 and TRBJ1-6, is GAGVSQSPSNKVTEKGKDVELRCDPISGHTALYWYRQSLGQGLEFLIYFQGNSAPDKSGLPSDRFSAERTGGSVSTLTIQRTQQEDSAVYLCASNLPGQGNSPLHFGNGTRLTVT.

The table lists this clonotype with a few counts. The rearrangement links TRBV29-1 to TRBJ2-5; D unclear. Germline V gives CDR1 SQVTM, CDR2 ANQGSEA. V lost 3 bases and J lost 0, with 8 bases in between. CDR3 length: 13 residues. The DNA of the CDR3 is TGCAGCGTTGAGCTCATGTACCAAGAGACCCAGTACTTC. It specifies CSVELMYQETQYF.

The chain carries TRBV9 and TRBJ2-3; D remains unclear. Deletions cut 0 bases from V and 3 bases from J, with 5 bases between. The CDR3 has 13 amino acids. Germline V gene data show CDR1 as SGDLS and CDR2 as YYNGEE. The CDR3 bases are TGTGCCAGCAGCGTAGGGTGGACAGATACGCAGTATTTT. It encodes CASSVGWTDTQYF.

This clonotype occurred a few times. V gene TRBV12-3 or TRBV12-4 combines with J gene TRBJ2-1; the D call may be TRBD1 or TRBD2 (6 bases each). Between the trimmed V and J ends, which lost 2 bases and 2 bases, there was a span of 10 bases. The CDR3 covers 15 residues. The CDR3 region is CASSLRGATYNEQFF. Written as DNA, the CDR3 is TGTGCCAGCAGTTTAAGGGGGGCGACCTACAATGAGCAGTTCTTC.

In this sample, this clonotype turned up many times. This chain links TRBV20-1 with TRBJ2-7, with TRBD2 identical over 9 bases. The germline CDR1 and CDR2 sequences are DFQATT and SNEGSKA (reference sequence). V lost 6 bases, J lost 3 bases, and 6 bases stayed unmatched. This CDR3 has 13 residues. CDR3 protein: CSAPSGGLYEQYF. For the CDR3, the DNA is TGCAGTGCCCCGAGCGGGGGGCTCTACGAGCAGTACTTC.

This clonotype has only a few counts. The chain is built from TRBV12-3 or TRBV12-4 and TRBJ1-2; 8 bases align to TRBD1. V was pared by 6 bases and J by 8 bases, with 5 bases of the junction left unmatched. The CDR3 has 12 residues. The CDR3 loop reads CASSGTGHGYTF. The CDR3 bases are TGTGCCAGCAGCGGGACAGGCCACGGCTACACCTTC.

The chain links TRBV20-1 to TRBJ2-1, with D possibly being TRBD1 or TRBD2 (5 bases each). V lost 0 bases and J lost 4, with 16 bases in between. Germline CDR1 reads DFQATT; CDR2 reads SNEGSKA (reference sequence). There are 16 residues in the CDR3. This chain's CDR3 is CSARDGASSLYNEQFF. CDR3 DNA sequence: TGCAGTGCTAGAGATGGGGCTAGCAGCTTATACAATGAGCAGTTCTTC.

This clonotype turned up a few times. This chain connects TRBV5-1 to TRBJ1-1; D is unclear. V was shortened by 4 bases and J by 0 bases, with 19 bases between the two germline ends. The CDR3 spans 17 residues. Germline CDR1 is SGHRS and CDR2 is YFSETQ. CDR3 amino acids: CASSPRLVPSLNTEAFF. CDR3 nucleotide sequence: TGCGCCAGCAGCCCAAGGTTAGTGCCTTCCCTGAACACTGAAGCTTTCTTT. The whole variable domain, filled in from reference TRBV5-1 and TRBJ1-1, reads KAGVTQTPRYLIKTRGQQVTLSCSPISGHRSVSWYQQTPGQGLQFLFEYFSETQRNKGNFPGRFSGRQFSNSRSEMNVSTLELGDSALYLCASSPRLVPSLNTEAFFGQGTRLTVV.

The chain combines TRBV5-1 with TRBJ2-7; maybe TRBD2 (5 bases). Per germline, CDR1 SGHRS and CDR2 YFSETQ. The CDR3 is made up of 16 amino acids. V was pared by 3 bases and J by 0 bases, with 16 bases between. CDR3 residues: CASSSSYDSSSYEQYF. The CDR3 DNA reads as TGCGCCAGCAGCTCTAGCTACGACTCGTCCTCCTACGAGCAGTACTTC.

Only a few counts were recorded for this clonotype. The rearrangement links TRBV7-2 to TRBJ1-1; 8 bases align to TRBD1. This CDR3 region has 12 residues. Germline CDR1 reads SGHTA; CDR2 reads FQGNSA. Trimming at V came to 3 bases and at J to 10 bases, leaving 4 bases not matched to a gene. This CDR3 is CASSFDRGRAFF. As DNA, the CDR3 is TGTGCCAGCAGCTTCGACAGGGGTAGAGCTTTCTTT.

There are a few counts of this clonotype. V is TRBV10-3 and J is TRBJ2-7; 12 bases fit TRBD2. CDR3 length: 16 amino acids. V shed 6 bases and J 3 bases; nucleotides not matched to a gene: 9. Germline assignment: CDR1 ENHRY and CDR2 SYGVKD. Here the CDR3 DNA reads TGTGCCATCAGGGGGCTACTAGCGGGAGGAGTCTACGAGCAGTACTTC. Its translation is CAIRGLLAGGVYEQYF.

The rearrangement joins TRBV9 to TRBJ2-7; D possibly corresponds to TRBD2 (6 bases). Trimming cost V 0 bases and J 0 bases, with 10 bases left between them. The CDR3 loop spans 15 amino acids. Germline CDR1 and CDR2: SGDLS and YYNGEE. This CDR3 reads CASSVGLAPSYEQYF. In DNA form, the CDR3 reads TGTGCCAGCAGCGTAGGGCTAGCGCCCTCCTACGAGCAGTACTTC. The complete variable domain, with remaining parts taken from reference TRBV9 and TRBJ2-7, reads DSGVTQTPKHLITATGQRVTLRCSPRSGDLSVYWYQQSLDQGLQFLIQYYNGEERAKGNILERFSAQQFPDLHSELNLSSLELGDSALYFCASSVGLAPSYEQYFGPGTRLTVT.

This chain links TRBV7-9 with TRBJ2-3; D gene ambiguous. The CDR3 runs 11 residues. From germline, CDR1 is SEHNR and CDR2 FQNEAQ (reference sequence). Trimming shortened V by 8 bases and J by 4 bases, and 7 bases separated the two germline ends. The CDR3 is CASAAADTQYF. The CDR3 region has the DNA TGTGCCAGCGCGGCAGCAGATACGCAGTATTTT.

The genes are TRBV15 and TRBJ2-2; no clear D. Trimming cost V 4 bases and J 3 bases, with 3 bases left between them. The length of the CDR3 is 12 residues. Germline CDR1 is LNHNV and CDR2 is YYDKDF (reference sequence). This CDR3 reads CATSKHTGELFF. In DNA, the CDR3 is TGTGCCACCAGCAAGCACACCGGGGAGCTGTTTTTT.

J is TRBJ1-3 and V is TRBV6-2 or TRBV6-3; no definite D call. V was shortened by 6 bases and J by 4 bases, with 10 bases between the two germline ends. Germline loops: CDR1 MNHEY, CDR2 SVGEGT. The length of the CDR3 is 13 residues. CDR3 sequence reads: CASRYHVGNTIYF. Here the CDR3 DNA reads TGTGCCAGCAGATATCACGTCGGAAACACCATATATTTT.

This clonotype was seen only a few times. The V call is TRBV20-1, the J call TRBJ2-1; 11 bases match TRBD2. This CDR3 comprises 18 residues. The junction had 14 bases not matched to a gene; V was cut back by 3 bases and J by 4 bases. In germline, CDR1 is DFQATT, CDR2 SNEGSKA (reference sequence). The CDR3 coding sequence is TGCAGTGCTAGGCTTTTAGGGACTAGCGGAATGAAGTACAATGAGCAGTTCTTC. Its protein is CSARLLGTSGMKYNEQFF.

This clonotype occurred a few times. An end of the junction does not agree with germline; a read error may underlie this. The chain links TRBV9 to TRBJ2-2; perhaps D is TRBD1 or TRBD2 (6 bases each). Germline assignment: CDR1 SGDLS and CDR2 YYNGEE. CDR3 length equals 15 residues. CDR3 in amino acids: CASSVGGGNPGELFF. In DNA, the CDR3 is TGTGCCAGCAGCGTAGGAGGGGGGAACCCCGGGGAGCTGTTTTTT. The complete variable domain, with remaining parts taken from reference TRBV9 and TRBJ2-2, reads DSGVTQTPKHLITATGQRVTLRCSPRSGDLSVYWYQQSLDQGLQFLIQYYNGEERAKGNILERFSAQQFPDLHSELNLSSLELGDSALYFCASSVGGGNPGELFFGEGSRLTVL.

This clonotype was seen a few times. The V and J genes are TRBV7-2 and TRBJ2-7, with D possibly being TRBD1 (6 bases). The CDR3 loop spans 17 amino acids. V dropped 2 bases and J dropped 4 bases, with 21 bases sitting between them. Germline assignment: CDR1 SGHTA and CDR2 FQGNSA. CDR3 bases: TGTGCCAGCAGCTTATCGGGCCTTAACAGGGATAGGTACGAGCAGTACTTC. Amino acids: CASSLSGLNRDRYEQYF. Full variable domain (remainder filled in from reference TRBV7-2 and TRBJ2-7): GAGVSQSPSNKVTEKGKDVELRCDPISGHTALYWYRQSLGQGLEFLIYFQGNSAPDKSGLPSDRFSAERTGGSVSTLTIQRTQQEDSAVYLCASSLSGLNRDRYEQYFGPGTRLTVT.

The chain is built from TRBV7-9 and TRBJ2-3, with D tentatively TRBD1 or TRBD2 (5 bases each). The CDR3 contains 15 residues. The V and J ends lost 5 bases and 2 bases respectively, with 14 bases between them. Germline V lookup: CDR1 SEHNR, CDR2 FQNEAQ (reference sequence). In nucleotides, the CDR3 is TGTGCCAGCAGCCCCTCACGGGGACCCACAGATACGCAGTATTTT. Protein: CASSPSRGPTDTQYF.

This chain connects TRBV7-2 to TRBJ2-1, with 9 nucleotides matching TRBD2. The CDR3 totals 13 residues. The V segment lost 0 bases and the J segment 12 bases; nucleotides outside the gene matches: 3. Per germline, CDR1 SGHTA and CDR2 FQGNSA. CDR3 loop: CASSLARSGRQFF. The CDR3 nucleotides are TGTGCCAGCAGCTTAGCACGTAGCGGGAGGCAGTTCTTC.

This clonotype was seen only a few times. The rearrangement uses TRBV5-1 and TRBJ2-1; D unclear. V was trimmed by 5 bases and J by 0 bases, leaving 9 bases between them. The length of the CDR3 is 14 residues. Germline CDR1 reads SGHRS; CDR2 reads YFSETQ. The DNA for the CDR3 is TGCGCCAGCAGGCAGGATAGCTCCTACAATGAGCAGTTCTTC. Translation: CASRQDSSYNEQFF.

This clonotype was recorded many times. The rearrangement joins TRBV12-3 or TRBV12-4 to TRBJ2-1; 7 nucleotides align to TRBD1. J was trimmed by 5 bases and V by 5 bases; bases with no gene match: 6. The CDR3 is 14 residues long. The CDR3 protein is CASSKRDSNNEQFF. The CDR3, as DNA: TGTGCCAGCAGTAAACGGGACAGTAACAATGAGCAGTTCTTC.

A few counts support this clonotype. The chain has TRBV10-3 and TRBJ2-2; TRBD2 matches 14 bases. Germline CDR1 is ENHRY and CDR2 is SYGVKD. The V segment lost 11 bases and the J segment 5 bases; nucleotides outside the gene matches: 7. This CDR3 is 15 amino acids long. The CDR3 coding sequence is TGTGCCTCAGGGACTAGCGGGAGTTGGACCGGGGAGCTGTTTTTT. This translates into CASGTSGSWTGELFF.

This clonotype was detected only a few times. This rearrangement joins TRBV2 to TRBJ2-3; TRBD1 might be the D (5 bases). Germline V gives CDR1 SNHLY, CDR2 FYNNEI. The CDR3 contains 15 residues. V lost 0 bases to trimming and J lost 2 bases, with 9 bases between them. Written as DNA, the CDR3 is TGTGCCAGCAGTGAAGCTGGGGCGGACACAGATACGCAGTATTTT. It translates to CASSEAGADTDTQYF.

This clonotype was counted a few times. The chain couples TRBV5-1 to TRBJ2-5; 11 bases are a match to TRBD1. CDR1 is SGHRS and CDR2 is YFSETQ in the germline V gene. The CDR3 totals 17 residues. Losses at the gene ends were 3 bases for V and 2 bases for J; bases not matched to a gene: 9. CDR3 protein: CASSSSTGQGAQETQYF. DNA for the CDR3: TGCGCCAGCAGCTCATCAACCGGACAGGGGGCACAAGAGACCCAGTACTTC. Supplemented by reference TRBV5-1 and TRBJ2-5, the full variable domain reads KAGVTQTPRYLIKTRGQQVTLSCSPISGHRSVSWYQQTPGQGLQFLFEYFSETQRNKGNFPGRFSGRQFSNSRSEMNVSTLELGDSALYLCASSSSTGQGAQETQYFGPGTRLLVL.

The chain combines TRBV7-6 with TRBJ2-3, with D possibly being TRBD1 (6 bases). This CDR3 is built from 17 residues. The germline CDR1 and CDR2 sequences are SGHVS and FNYEAQ. Trimming removed 1 base at V and 0 bases at J, with 14 bases between. The CDR3 coding sequence is TGTGCCAGCAGCTTAGGCCCTAGGGGGTCTAGCACAGATACGCAGTATTTT. This codes for CASSLGPRGSSTDTQYF.